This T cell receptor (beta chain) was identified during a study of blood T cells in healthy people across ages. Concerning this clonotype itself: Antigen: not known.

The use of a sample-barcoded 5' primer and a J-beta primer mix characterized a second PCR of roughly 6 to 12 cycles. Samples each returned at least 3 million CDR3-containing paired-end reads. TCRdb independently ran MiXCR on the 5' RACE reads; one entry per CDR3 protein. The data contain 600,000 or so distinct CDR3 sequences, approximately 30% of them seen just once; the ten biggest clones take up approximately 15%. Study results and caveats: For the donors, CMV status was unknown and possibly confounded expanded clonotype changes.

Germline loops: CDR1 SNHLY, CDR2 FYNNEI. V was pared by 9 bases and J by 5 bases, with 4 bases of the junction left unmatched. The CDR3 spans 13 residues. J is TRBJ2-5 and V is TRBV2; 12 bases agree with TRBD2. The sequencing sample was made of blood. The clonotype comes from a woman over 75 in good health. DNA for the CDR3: TGTGCCAGTACTAGCGGGAGGCAGGAGACCCAGTACTTC. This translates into CASTSGRQETQYF.